This TCR beta chain appears in the sequencing data of a study of cytomegalovirus exposure and HLA in healthy donors. In the study overall: About 80 million unique TCRs from HLA-typed donors were held in an early data release. Regarding the study as a whole: Usually a TCR sequence was rare, but some public TCRs were found in many donors.

V shed 7 bases and J 6 bases; nucleotides not matched to a gene: 9. This CDR3 has 15 residues. CDR1 is MDHEN, CDR2 SYDVKM, per germline. The PCR made use of 60 Vbeta and 13 Jbeta primers. Here immunoSEQ multiplex PCR was the method, and the copy in TCRdb shows in-frame clones only, minus some. There are over 100,000 clones in the sample, with about 1.7% held by the top ten. Notes on this clone: What it binds is not known.

The source material was PBMCs. This TCR was sampled from a man between 18 and 35 years old in good health and CMV-seronegative. The chain has TRBV28 and TRBJ2-3; 11 positions agree with TRBD1. The CDR3 region is CASIPGTGGSDTQYF. DNA for the CDR3: TGTGCCAGCATTCCTGGGACAGGGGGGTCGGATACGCAGTATTTT.